This T cell receptor (beta chain) was sequenced for a study of STAT5B mutations in CD4+ large granular lymphocyte leukemia. General study results and limits: TRBV06-family usage was enriched in top patient clones (8/27) versus controls (2/35). CD4-sorted patient repertoires seemed more clonal than healthy CD4+ repertoires.

The germline V gene encodes CDR1 SGHVS and CDR2 FNYEAQ. Trimming took 1 base from V and 1 from J, leaving 5 bases between them. The CDR3 extends over 14 amino acids. The data were produced by immunoSEQ multiplex PCR, yet TCRdb's version contains in-frame clones alone and is incomplete. The table records roughly 30,000 clones, about two thirds of them present only once. As regards this clone: Its antigen remains unknown.

Control samples were healthy donors' buffy coats. V and J are TRBV7-6 and TRBJ2-1; weak D call: TRBD1 (5 bases). Sequenced sample: CD4+ T cells from blood buffy coats. This clonotype originated in a human donor in good health. CDR3 amino acids: CASSLGQSYNEQFF. The DNA of the CDR3 is TGTGCCAGCAGCTTAGGACAGTCCTACAATGAGCAGTTCTTC. Full variable domain (rest looked up from reference TRBV7-6 and TRBJ2-1): GAGVSQSPRYKVTKRGQDVALRCDPISGHVSLYWYRQALGQGPEFLTYFNYEAQQDKSGLPNDRFSAERPEGSISTLTIQRTEQRDSAMYRCASSLGQSYNEQFFGPGTRLTVL.